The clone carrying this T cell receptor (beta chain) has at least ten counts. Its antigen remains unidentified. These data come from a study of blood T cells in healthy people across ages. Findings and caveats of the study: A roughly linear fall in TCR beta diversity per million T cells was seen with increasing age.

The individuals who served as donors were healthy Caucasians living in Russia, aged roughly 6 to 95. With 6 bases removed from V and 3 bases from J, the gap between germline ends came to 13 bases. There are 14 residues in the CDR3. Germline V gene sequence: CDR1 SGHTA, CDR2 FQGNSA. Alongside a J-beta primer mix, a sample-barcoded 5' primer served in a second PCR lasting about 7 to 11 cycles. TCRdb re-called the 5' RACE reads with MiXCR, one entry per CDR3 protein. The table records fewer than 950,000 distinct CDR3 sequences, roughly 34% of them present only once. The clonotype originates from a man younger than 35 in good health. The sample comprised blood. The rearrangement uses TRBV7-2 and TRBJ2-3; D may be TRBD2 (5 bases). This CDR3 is CASRFSSGTDTQYF. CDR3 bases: TGTGCCAGCAGGTTCTCCAGCGGAACAGATACGCAGTATTTT.